This T cell receptor (beta chain) stems from a study of molecular identifiers for immune sequencing clone quantification. A remark on this clonotype: Its antigen is not known. A read error may account for a junction end that differs from germline.

It was with previously described methods and listed TCR primers that bulk TCR libraries were made. TCRdb called the PCR reads again in MiXCR, with one record for every CDR3 protein. Here the sample spans more than 250,000 distinct CDR3 sequences, about a fifth being singletons. Notes on the study in general: Spiked Jurkat TCR RNA equal to one cell could reportedly be picked out among one million naive cells. It was shown that clones above 20 RNA copies held over 98% of effector molecules, but under 1% in naive cells.

The CDR3 extends over 11 amino acids. CDR1 is SEHNR and CDR2 is FQNEAQ in the germline V gene (reference sequence). Sorting recovered naive CD8 T cells on a CD8+CD4-CCR7+CD45RA+ profile. The rearrangement joins TRBV7-9 to TRBJ1-2; a weak D match, TRBD1 (6 bases). The clonotype comes from a human donor in good health. Some libraries in this study had Jurkat cell RNA spiked in. Sequencing was carried out using naive CD8+ T cells from blood, with Jurkat cell RNA spiked in. Indicated subset: FACS-sorted CD8+CD4-CCR7+CD45RA+ naive T cells. In nucleotides, the CDR3 is TGTGCCAGCAGCTTAGACGGGACATCTTCCTTC. Amino acid sequence: CASSLDGTSSF. Variable domain in full (rest from reference TRBV7-9 and TRBJ1-2): DTGVSQNPRHKITKRGQNVTFRCDPISEHNRLYWYRQTLGQGPEFLTYFQNEAQLEKSRLLSDRFSAERPKGSFSTLEIQRTEQGDSAMYLCASSLDGTSSFGSGTRLTVV.